The T cell receptor beta chain under discussion was sequenced for a study of CD8+CD57+ T cells in acquired aplastic anemia (dated by TCRdb to the late 2010s). Regarding the research as a whole: A mean of around 3.3 ug of DNA, ranging from roughly 0.2 to 27.4 ug, was extracted from sorted CD4+ and CD8+ cells. CD8+CD57+ expansion was defined as frequency above the mean frequency observed in healthy subjects. Study-wide findings and limitations: Between patients and healthy controls, no significant difference in CD8+ Simpson's diversity was found (P=0.060). Roughly 30 CD8+ CDR3 sequences were shared between patients and controls but appeared highly expressed in patients and within their immunodominant clones.

Genomic DNA was used as template for profiling of TCR beta VDJ combinations and CDR3 sequences. An Illumina HiSeq 2000 was the platform used for TCR repertoire sequencing. In the authors' own workflow: TRBV/TRBJ rearrangement plots, CDR3 size and DJ length profiles, and Simpson's diversity index were used to evaluate the repertoires. The immunodominant clone was defined as the most abundant DNA sequence in deep sequencing data. CDR3 amino acid sequences were checked for sharing between subjects and were compared against published repertoires and the VDJdb database. TCRdb's own reprocessing of the public reads used fastp at Q25 and MiXCR and kept productive beta chains. Each CDR3 protein gets just one entry, which takes the most common genes and DNA from the rows behind it. It is TCRdb's table, rather than the study itself, that gives the V and J calls and clone size. Within this sample are over 150,000 distinct CDR3 sequences, with roughly 50% of them counted one time only. The ten top clones hold 10% to 15% of the sample.

Relative to germline, V is missing 3 bases and J is missing 1 base, with 3 bases of the junction outside any gene match. Spanning cysteine to phenylalanine, the CDR3 consists of 15 amino acids. Solely the CDR3 DNA is kept, with 45 bases framed from the first base. The CDR1 and CDR2 encoded by the germline V gene are ENHRY and SYGVKD. The patients picked for sequencing were ones in whom flow cytometry had shown an expansion of CD8+CD57+ cells. Every patient had severe acquired aplastic anemia, diagnosed using the International Study of Aplastic Anemia and Agranulocytosis and Camitta criteria. No patient had received any therapy when blood was sampled. TCR repertoires of sorted CD4+ and CD8+ blood T cells from severe aplastic anemia patients and healthy subjects were deep-sequenced in the study. In the USA, patient enrollment took place under clinicaltrials.gov protocols 00001620, 01623167, 00001397, 00071045, 00081523 and 00961064. Ficoll-Paque density gradient centrifugation was used to isolate peripheral blood mononuclear cells. Before DNA was extracted, CD4+ and CD8+ T cells were sorted using either FACS or magnetic beads.

This clonotype was seen more than once but under ten times. Its target antigen remains unknown. Base qualities are not provided; no much larger clone lies one nucleotide away. The TCR sequence derives from a human donor with aplastic anemia. The sequenced sample consisted of sorted CD4+, CD8+, or CD8+CD57+ T cells (not recorded which) from PBMCs. The V and J segments used are TRBV10-3 and TRBJ2-3, and 8 junction bases match TRBD2. The DNA sequence is as follows: TGTGCCATCAGTGACGGGGGGGCCGGCACAGATACGCAGTATTTT. The resulting protein is CAISDGGAGTDTQYF.